The 28 T cell receptor beta chains below were found in one sample sequenced in a study of preoperative IRX-2 immunotherapy in early breast cancer. Method: immunoSEQ multiplex PCR; TCRdb's copy keeps in-frame clones and lacks some. The sample records 60,000 or so clones, approximately 94% being singletons. As for treatment: preoperative locoregional IRX-2 cytokine immunotherapy. The sample here was taken from a patient treated with IRX-2 immunotherapy. These receptors were collected from a human donor with breast cancer.

The V call is TRBV28, the J call TRBJ1-2, with D hard to call. Trimming took off 2 bases at V and 3 bases at J, with 7 bases between the two ends. This CDR3 has 13 residues. Germline CDR1 MDHEN, CDR2 SYDVKM. The CDR3 region has the DNA TGTGCCAGCAGTTTACGGTACTACTATGGCTACACCTTC. Its translation is CASSLRYYYGYTF.

The chain recombines TRBV5-1 with TRBJ2-5; possible D gene TRBD1, 5 bases. The CDR3 runs 13 residues. V was pared by 1 base and J by 5 bases, with 9 bases between. Germline values: CDR1 SGHRS, CDR2 YFSETQ. The chain's CDR3 is CASSLQGWETQYF. The CDR3 region has the DNA TGCGCCAGCAGCTTGCAGGGATGGGAGACCCAGTACTTC.

The chain is built from TRBV5-4 and TRBJ2-7; D possibly uses TRBD1 or TRBD2 (5 bases each). V shed 0 bases and J shed 2 bases, with 12 bases lying between them. Looked up from germline, CDR1 is SGHNT and CDR2 is YYREEE (reference sequence). CDR3 length: 15 amino acids. The CDR3 bases are TGTGCCAGCAGCTTGGTTGAGGGGCCTGCCTACGAGCAGTACTTC. Its translation is CASSLVEGPAYEQYF. The variable domain in full, with the rest retrieved from reference TRBV5-4 and TRBJ2-7, is ETGVTQSPTHLIKTRGQQVTLRCSSQSGHNTVSWYQQALGQGPQFIFQYYREEENGRGNFPPRFSGLQFPNYSSELNVNALELDDSALYLCASSLVEGPAYEQYFGPGTRLTVT.

This chain links TRBV28 with TRBJ1-4; 10 bases are a match to TRBD1. Germline CDR1 reads MDHEN; CDR2 reads SYDVKM. The CDR3 is 15 amino acids. V was clipped by 2 bases and J by 8 bases; unmatched bases: 5. The chain's CDR3 is CASSLGGTGVEKLFF. CDR3 nucleotides: TGTGCCAGCAGTTTAGGGGGGACAGGGGTCGAAAAACTGTTTTTT.

J is TRBJ2-5 and V is TRBV4-3; D gene unclear. This CDR3 has 15 residues. Germline CDR1 and CDR2: LGHNA and YSLEER. Trimming stripped 2 bases from V and 2 bases from J, with 12 bases between. The CDR3 region has the DNA TGCGCCAGCAGCCAAAGGTTAATCAGTCAAGAGACCCAGTACTTC. Protein: CASSQRLISQETQYF.

The chain uses TRBV5-5 and TRBJ1-2; unclear D gene. This CDR3 is 14 amino acids long. The germline gives CDR1 SGHKS, CDR2 YYEKEE (reference sequence). Deletions cut 7 bases from V and 0 bases from J, with 13 bases between. The CDR3 bases are TGTGCCAGCTCCCTGCCGGGGTCTAACTATGGCTACACCTTC. Its protein product is CASSLPGSNYGYTF.

DNA for the CDR3: TGCGCCAGCAGCTTTACGGCGAACACCGGGGAGCTGTTTTTT. This gives the protein CASSFTANTGELFF. The chain uses TRBV5-1 and TRBJ2-2; D remains unclear. Trimming left V 2 bases short and J 0 bases short, with 5 bases between. CDR1 is SGHRS and CDR2 is YFSETQ in the germline V gene. This CDR3 has 14 residues.

The chain is built from TRBV4-3 and TRBJ2-6; 9 bases fit TRBD1. This CDR3 region has 18 residues. J was trimmed by 1 base and V by 4 bases; bases with no gene match: 8. CDR1 and CDR2 (germline): LGHNA, YSLEER. The CDR3 loop is CASSLLGQGGSGANVLTF. CDR3 DNA: TGCGCCAGCAGCCTTTTGGGACAGGGAGGATCTGGGGCCAACGTCCTGACTTTC.

The gene calls are TRBV11-3 and TRBJ2-2; 10 positions match TRBD2. Germline V CDR1 and CDR2: SGHNT, YENEEA. This CDR3 comprises 19 residues. The junction had 11 bases not matched to a gene; V was cut back by 4 bases and J by 0 bases. For the CDR3, the DNA is TGTGCCAGCAGCTCGCCCGGGACTAGCGAACACGCGAACACCGGGGAGCTGTTTTTT. It yields the protein CASSSPGTSEHANTGELFF.

The genes are TRBV5-1 and TRBJ1-2; D unclear. The CDR3 has 13 residues. The germline V gene encodes CDR1 SGHRS and CDR2 YFSETQ. Trimming cost V 5 bases and J 5 bases, with 13 bases left between them. Here the CDR3 reads CASSSSVGYGYTF. CDR3 nucleotides: TGCGCCAGCAGTTCCAGCGTGGGGTATGGCTACACCTTC.

This chain links TRBV28 with TRBJ1-5; maybe TRBD1 (5 bases). Trimming left V 8 bases short and J 3 bases short, with 17 bases between. This CDR3 is built from 15 residues. Per the germline V gene, CDR1 is MDHEN and CDR2 is SYDVKM. Here the CDR3 reads CASLTRGSNNQPQHF. The CDR3 nucleotides are TGTGCCAGCCTCACCCGGGGGAGTAACAATCAGCCCCAGCATTTT.

CDR3 amino acids: CASSLFSPRRSGNTIYF. Written as DNA, the CDR3 is TGTGCCAGCAGTTTATTCTCCCCCCGGAGGTCTGGAAACACCATATATTTT. The chain has TRBV28 and TRBJ1-3; no firm D call. In germline, CDR1 is MDHEN, CDR2 SYDVKM. This CDR3 region has 17 residues. Deletions cut 1 base from V and 1 base from J, with 14 bases between.

This clone was seen more than once but under ten times. The genes are TRBV7-2 and TRBJ2-7; D remains ambiguous. Per the germline V gene, CDR1 is SGHTA and CDR2 is FQGNSA. With 3 bases removed from V and 2 bases from J, the gap between germline ends came to 8 bases. This CDR3 region has 13 residues. In DNA, the CDR3 is TGTGCCAGCAGCTTCTCAGGACCCTACGAGCAGTACTTC. Translated: CASSFSGPYEQYF.

This sequence joins TRBV10-3 and TRBJ1-2; 8 bases match TRBD1. J was trimmed by 3 bases and V by 6 bases; bases with no gene match: 6. The CDR3 has 14 amino acids. Germline CDR1 and CDR2: ENHRY and SYGVKD. CDR3: CAIREDRDYYGYTF. CDR3 DNA: TGTGCCATCAGAGAGGACAGGGACTACTATGGCTACACCTTC.

The chain uses TRBV5-6 and TRBJ2-5; a possible D gene is TRBD2 (6 bases). The J call could be wrong; TRBJ2-7 is a better fit for the DNA end. Germline loops: CDR1 SGHDT, CDR2 YYEEEE. The CDR3 spans 14 residues. CDR3 bases: TGTGCCAGCAGCTATTTTCTCCCGGAGGGCGAGCAGTACTTC. This gives the protein CASSYFLPEGEQYF.

The rearrangement joins TRBV6-5 to TRBJ2-5; 8 bases fit TRBD2. Germline trimming cut 3 bases from V and 2 bases from J; bases unmatched to any gene: 2. CDR1 and CDR2 (germline): MNHEY, SVGAGI. This CDR3 region has 14 residues. The CDR3 DNA sequence: TGTGCCAGCAGTTATTTAGCGGGGCAAGAGACCCAGTACTTC. Protein sequence: CASSYLAGQETQYF.

The J gene is TRBJ2-1, the V gene TRBV4-1, with 7 bases lining up with TRBD1. Per the germline V gene, CDR1 is MGHRA and CDR2 is YSYEKL. The CDR3 has 17 residues. V trimming: 3 bases; J trimming: 3 bases; junction bases outside the gene matches: 11. The DNA for the CDR3 is TGCGCCAGCAGCCAGGTTAGATCGGACAGGAACTACAATGAGCAGTTCTTC. Translating gives CASSQVRSDRNYNEQFF.

V usage is TRBV30 and J usage is TRBJ2-7; 7 bases agree with TRBD1. CDR3 length: 15 amino acids. V lost 5 bases to trimming and J lost 4 bases; unmatched junction nucleotides: 14. Germline V gene data show CDR1 as GTSNPN and CDR2 as SVGIG (reference sequence). The CDR3 reads CAWPGWGTASYEQYF. In DNA form, the CDR3 reads TGTGCCTGGCCCGGGTGGGGGACAGCCAGTTACGAGCAGTACTTC.

About this clone itself: Other DNA sequences within the sample encode an identical CDR3. The chain couples TRBV7-2 to TRBJ2-3, with D hard to call. The CDR3 runs 12 residues. V was trimmed by 0 bases and J by 4 bases, leaving 2 bases between them. Germline V gene sequence: CDR1 SGHTA, CDR2 FQGNSA. The CDR3 DNA follows: TGTGCCAGCAGCTTAGCGGCAGATACGCAGTATTTT. Amino acids: CASSLAADTQYF. Filled out from reference TRBV7-2 and TRBJ2-3, the complete variable domain reads GAGVSQSPSNKVTEKGKDVELRCDPISGHTALYWYRQSLGQGLEFLIYFQGNSAPDKSGLPSDRFSAERTGGSVSTLTIQRTQQEDSAVYLCASSLAADTQYFGPGTRLTVL.

The chain links TRBV6-5 to TRBJ2-1, with TRBD1 as a possible D gene (5 bases). V lost 6 bases and J 8 bases, leaving 14 bases between the germline ends. The germline CDR1 and CDR2 sequences are MNHEY and SVGAGI. CDR3 length: 13 amino acids. In DNA form, the CDR3 reads TGTGCCAGCAGCCAAAGGGAAGGGGATGAGCAGTTCTTC. Protein: CASSQREGDEQFF.

V usage is TRBV7-2 and J usage is TRBJ2-2, with TRBD2 matching 7 bases. The CDR3 extends over 16 amino acids. V shed 5 bases, J shed 2 bases, and the junction held 8 bases outside the gene matches. CDR1 SGHTA and CDR2 FQGNSA come from the germline V gene. The CDR3 nucleotides are TGTGCCAGCAGCGGCTGGGGGGGAGGTAACACCGGGGAGCTGTTTTTT. Encoded protein: CASSGWGGGNTGELFF.

This chain uses TRBV10-3 with TRBJ2-7; possibly TRBD1 for D (5 bases). The CDR3 runs 15 residues. V lost 4 bases to trimming and J lost 1 base, with 14 bases between them. Germline assignment: CDR1 ENHRY and CDR2 SYGVKD. This CDR3 is CAISGVGVSSYEQYF. The CDR3 nucleotides are TGTGCCATCAGTGGGGTAGGGGTATCATCCTACGAGCAGTACTTC.

The J gene is TRBJ2-4, the V gene TRBV5-6; no clear D. V was clipped by 4 bases and J by 3 bases, with 11 bases between them. The CDR3 spans 14 residues. Germline CDR1 reads SGHDT; CDR2 reads YYEEEE. CDR3 nucleotides: TGTGCCAGCAGCCGCCCCGACTTCAAAAACATTCAGTACTTC. It specifies CASSRPDFKNIQYF.

The chain links TRBV4-3 to TRBJ1-2; D is perhaps TRBD1 (6 bases). This CDR3 has 15 amino acids. Germline CDR1 LGHNA, CDR2 YSLEER. Between the trimmed V and J ends, which lost 0 bases and 1 base, there was a span of 9 bases. The CDR3 DNA follows: TGCGCCAGCAGCCAAGATTGGACAGATAACTATGGCTACACCTTC. Its protein is CASSQDWTDNYGYTF.

The gene calls are TRBV4-3 and TRBJ2-2; 7 positions match TRBD1. The V and J ends lost 3 bases and 7 bases, in that order; junction bases with no gene match: 20. CDR1 LGHNA and CDR2 YSLEER come from the germline V gene. This CDR3 comprises 19 residues. The DNA for the CDR3 is TGCGCCAGCAGCCATCCATTTATAGACAGGGTGGTCAACCACGGGGAGCTGTTTTTT. This codes for CASSHPFIDRVVNHGELFF.

This rearrangement joins TRBV5-1 to TRBJ1-1; unclear D gene. The length of the CDR3 is 13 residues. The germline V gene encodes CDR1 SGHRS and CDR2 YFSETQ. V was cut by 4 bases and J by 4 bases, with 11 bases left in between. CDR3 in DNA: TGCGCCAGCAGCCCGGTCGGTCTCACTGAAGCTTTCTTT. This translates into CASSPVGLTEAFF. The entire variable domain, with the rest obtained from reference TRBV5-1 and TRBJ1-1, is as follows: KAGVTQTPRYLIKTRGQQVTLSCSPISGHRSVSWYQQTPGQGLQFLFEYFSETQRNKGNFPGRFSGRQFSNSRSEMNVSTLELGDSALYLCASSPVGLTEAFFGQGTRLTVV.

This clone appeared once. The V gene is TRBV27, the J gene TRBJ2-6; no firm D call. The CDR3 has 16 residues. Germline lookup yields CDR1 MNHEY and CDR2 SMNVEV (reference sequence). V shed 5 bases and J shed 2 bases, with 13 bases lying between them. CDR3 sequence (DNA): TGTGCCAGCAGTGGGTGGGGTCTAGCTGGGGCCAACGTCCTGACTTTC. Translating gives CASSGWGLAGANVLTF.

V is TRBV4-1 and J is TRBJ2-3, with D perhaps given as TRBD1 or TRBD2 (6 bases each). This CDR3 contains 15 residues. Germline CDR1 reads MGHRA; CDR2 reads YSYEKL. Trimming left V 0 bases short and J 8 bases short, with 15 bases between. The CDR3 protein is CASSQDWGARLTQYF. DNA for the CDR3: TGCGCCAGCAGCCAAGATTGGGGGGCCAGGCTTACGCAGTATTTT.